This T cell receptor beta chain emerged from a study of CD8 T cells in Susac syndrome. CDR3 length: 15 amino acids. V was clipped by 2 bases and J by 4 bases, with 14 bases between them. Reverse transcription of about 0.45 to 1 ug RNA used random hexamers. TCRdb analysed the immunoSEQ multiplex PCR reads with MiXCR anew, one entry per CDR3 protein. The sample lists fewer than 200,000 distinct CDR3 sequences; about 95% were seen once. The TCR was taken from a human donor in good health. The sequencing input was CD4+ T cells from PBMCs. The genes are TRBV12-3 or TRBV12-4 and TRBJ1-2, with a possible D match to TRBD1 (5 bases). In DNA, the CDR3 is TGTGCCAGCAGTTTATCAGGGTCGGGGAGCTATGGCTACACCTTC. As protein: CASSLSGSGSYGYTF.